This TCR beta chain is drawn from a study of CD8+ T cells in alopecia areata. As for the study in general: The study gave tofacitinib for 6 to 18 months, then 6 months off drug. Findings of the study overall: Scalp clonality and expanded CD8+ clones among the top 100 fell significantly with tofacitinib. A single nonresponder leaves the baseline CD8+ expansion link to response uncertain.

Stated treatment: oral pan-JAK inhibitor, 5-10 mg twice daily. Lesional scalp punch biopsies and peripheral blood came from alopecia areata patients. The authors extracted RNA and reverse transcribed it into cDNA as the sequencing template. Clones were read by immunoSEQ multiplex PCR, and TCRdb kept only the in-frame ones, dropping some. The sample includes more than 200,000 clones, approximately 47% seen only once; the top ten take over 2%. The table lists this clone with a few counts. As yet, its antigen is unknown. This CDR3 comprises 14 residues. Germline values: CDR1 SQVTM, CDR2 ANQGSEA. J lost 2 bases, V lost 6 bases, and 4 bases had no gene match.

This chain joins TRBV29-1 and TRBJ2-6; 7 bases map to TRBD1. The sequences come from CD4+ T cells sorted from blood, collected at approximately week 37, from a patient treated with tofacitinib. The clonotype was recovered from a human donor with alopecia areata. In nucleotides, the CDR3 is TGCAGCGTGGTTGACAGGGCTGGGGCCAACGTCCTGACTTTC. Amino acid sequence: CSVVDRAGANVLTF.